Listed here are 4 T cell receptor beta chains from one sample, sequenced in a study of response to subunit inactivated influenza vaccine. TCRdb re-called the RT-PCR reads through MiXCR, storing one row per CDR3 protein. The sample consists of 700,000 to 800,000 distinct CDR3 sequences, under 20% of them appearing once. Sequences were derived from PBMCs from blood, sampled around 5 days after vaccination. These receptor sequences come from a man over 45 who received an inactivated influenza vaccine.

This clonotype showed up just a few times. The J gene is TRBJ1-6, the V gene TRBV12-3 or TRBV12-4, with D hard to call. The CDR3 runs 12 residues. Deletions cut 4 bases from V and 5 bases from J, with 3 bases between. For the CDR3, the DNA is TGTGCCAGCAGTTCCCATAATTCACCCCTCCACTTT. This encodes CASSSHNSPLHF.

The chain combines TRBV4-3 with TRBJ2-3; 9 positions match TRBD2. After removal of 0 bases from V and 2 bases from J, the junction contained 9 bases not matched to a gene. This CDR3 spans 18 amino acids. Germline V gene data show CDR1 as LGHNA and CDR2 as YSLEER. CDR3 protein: CASSQDMRGGFLTDTQYF. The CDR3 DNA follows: TGCGCCAGCAGCCAAGATATGCGGGGGGGATTCCTCACAGATACGCAGTATTTT.

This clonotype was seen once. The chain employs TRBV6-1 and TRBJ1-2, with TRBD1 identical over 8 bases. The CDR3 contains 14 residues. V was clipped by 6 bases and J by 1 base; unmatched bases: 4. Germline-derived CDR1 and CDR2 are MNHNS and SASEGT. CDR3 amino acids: CASSGTGVNYGYTF. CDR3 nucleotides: TGTGCCAGCAGCGGGACAGGAGTTAACTATGGCTACACCTTC.

CDR3 protein: CSAKGQKNTGELFF. The CDR3 DNA reads TGCAGTGCTAAGGGTCAAAAGAACACCGGGGAGCTGTTTTTT. This chain connects TRBV20-1 to TRBJ2-2; D remains unclear. The V gene's germline CDR1 is DFQATT and CDR2 SNEGSKA (reference sequence). V lost 4 bases and J 1 base, leaving 10 bases between the germline ends. This CDR3 spans 14 amino acids.